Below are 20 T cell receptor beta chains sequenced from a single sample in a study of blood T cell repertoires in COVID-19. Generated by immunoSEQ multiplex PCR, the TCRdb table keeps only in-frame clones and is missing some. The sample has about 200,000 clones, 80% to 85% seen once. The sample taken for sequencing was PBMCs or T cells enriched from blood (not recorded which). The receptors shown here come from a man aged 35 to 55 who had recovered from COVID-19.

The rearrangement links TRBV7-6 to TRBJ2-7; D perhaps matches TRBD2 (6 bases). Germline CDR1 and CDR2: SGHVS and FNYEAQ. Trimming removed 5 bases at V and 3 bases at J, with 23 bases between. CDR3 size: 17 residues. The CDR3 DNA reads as TGTGCCAGCAGCCCCCTATTACGACACGGGGGAGGCTACGAGCAGTACTTC. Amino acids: CASSPLLRHGGGYEQYF. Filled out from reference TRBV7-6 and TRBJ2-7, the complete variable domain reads GAGVSQSPRYKVTKRGQDVALRCDPISGHVSLYWYRQALGQGPEFLTYFNYEAQQDKSGLPNDRFSAERPEGSISTLTIQRTEQRDSAMYRCASSPLLRHGGGYEQYFGPGTRLTVT.

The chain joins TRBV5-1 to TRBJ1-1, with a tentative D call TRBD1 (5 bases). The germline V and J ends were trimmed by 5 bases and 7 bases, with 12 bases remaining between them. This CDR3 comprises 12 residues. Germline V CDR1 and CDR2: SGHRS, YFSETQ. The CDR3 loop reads CASRGQALEAFF. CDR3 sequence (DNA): TGCGCCAGCAGGGGGCAGGCGCTTGAAGCTTTCTTT.

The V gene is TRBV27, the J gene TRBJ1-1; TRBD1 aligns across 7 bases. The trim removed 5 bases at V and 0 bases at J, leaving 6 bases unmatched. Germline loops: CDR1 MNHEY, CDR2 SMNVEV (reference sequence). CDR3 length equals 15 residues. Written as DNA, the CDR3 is TGTGCCAGCAGTCTACAGGGGTTAATGAACACTGAAGCTTTCTTT. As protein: CASSLQGLMNTEAFF.

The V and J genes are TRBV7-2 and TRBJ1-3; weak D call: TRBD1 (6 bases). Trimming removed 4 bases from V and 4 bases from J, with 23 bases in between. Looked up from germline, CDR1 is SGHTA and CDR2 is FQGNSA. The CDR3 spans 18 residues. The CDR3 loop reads CASSYRQDKRRTGNTIYF. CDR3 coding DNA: TGTGCCAGCAGCTACCGACAGGATAAACGGCGAACAGGAAACACCATATATTTT.

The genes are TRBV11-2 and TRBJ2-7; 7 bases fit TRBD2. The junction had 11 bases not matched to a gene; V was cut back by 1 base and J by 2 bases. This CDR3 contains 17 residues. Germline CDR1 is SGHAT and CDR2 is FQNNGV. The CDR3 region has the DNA TGTGCCAGCAGCTTAGTAGCGGCTAGCGGCATCACCTACGAGCAGTACTTC. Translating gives CASSLVAASGITYEQYF.

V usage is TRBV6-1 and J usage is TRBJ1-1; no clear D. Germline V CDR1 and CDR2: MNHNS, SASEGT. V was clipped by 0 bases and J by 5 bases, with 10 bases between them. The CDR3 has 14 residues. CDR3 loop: CASSEAGGPTEAFF. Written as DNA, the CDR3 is TGTGCCAGCAGTGAAGCAGGTGGGCCGACTGAAGCTTTCTTT.

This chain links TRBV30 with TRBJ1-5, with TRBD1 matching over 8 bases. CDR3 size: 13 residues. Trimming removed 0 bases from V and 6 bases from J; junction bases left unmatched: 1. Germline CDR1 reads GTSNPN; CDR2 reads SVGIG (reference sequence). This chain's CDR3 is CAWSVQGGQPQHF. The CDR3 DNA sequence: TGTGCCTGGAGTGTACAGGGGGGTCAGCCCCAGCATTTT. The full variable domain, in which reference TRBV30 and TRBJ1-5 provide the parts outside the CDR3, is SQTIHQWPATLVQPVGSPLSLECTVEGTSNPNLYWYRQAAGRGLQLLFYSVGIGQISSEVPQNLSASRPQDRQFILSSKKLLLSDSGFYLCAWSVQGGQPQHFGDGTRLSIL.

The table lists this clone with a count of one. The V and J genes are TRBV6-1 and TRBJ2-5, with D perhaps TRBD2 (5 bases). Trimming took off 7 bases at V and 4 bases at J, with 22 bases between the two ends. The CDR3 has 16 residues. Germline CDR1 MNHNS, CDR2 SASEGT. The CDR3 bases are TGTGCCAGCAATGAGTGGGGAGTCTCGTTCGGAGAGACCCAGTACTTC. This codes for CASNEWGVSFGETQYF.

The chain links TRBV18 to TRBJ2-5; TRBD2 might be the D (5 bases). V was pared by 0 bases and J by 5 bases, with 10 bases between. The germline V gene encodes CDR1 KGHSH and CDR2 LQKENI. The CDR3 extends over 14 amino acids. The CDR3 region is CASSPPAGAETQYF. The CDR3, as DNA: TGTGCCAGCTCACCACCGGCGGGCGCGGAGACCCAGTACTTC.

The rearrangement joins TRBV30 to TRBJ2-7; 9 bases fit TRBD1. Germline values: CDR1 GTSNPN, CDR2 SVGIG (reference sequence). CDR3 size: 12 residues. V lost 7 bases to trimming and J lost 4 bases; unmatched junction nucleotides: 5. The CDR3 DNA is TGTGCCTTGGACAGGGGAGGGTACGAGCAGTACTTC. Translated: CALDRGGYEQYF.

As DNA, the CDR3 is TGTGCCAGTAGTATATCAGCGGGGGACTCCTACGAGCAGTACTTC. Translation gives CASSISAGDSYEQYF. This chain links TRBV19 with TRBJ2-7, with 8 nucleotides matching TRBD2. Germline values: CDR1 LNHDA, CDR2 SQIVND (reference sequence). Trimming cost V 2 bases and J 0 bases; bases outside gene matches: 3. The CDR3 length is 15 residues.

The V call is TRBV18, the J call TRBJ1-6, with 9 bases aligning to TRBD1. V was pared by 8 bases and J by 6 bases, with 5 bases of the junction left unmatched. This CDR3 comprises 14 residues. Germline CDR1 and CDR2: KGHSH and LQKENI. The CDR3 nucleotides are TGTGCCAGCACCCAGACAGGGGGTAATTCACCCCTCCACTTT. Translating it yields CASTQTGGNSPLHF.

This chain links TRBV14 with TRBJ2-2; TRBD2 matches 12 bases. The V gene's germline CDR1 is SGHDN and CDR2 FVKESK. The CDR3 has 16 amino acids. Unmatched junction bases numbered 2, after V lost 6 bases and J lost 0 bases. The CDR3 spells CASRLAGGPNTGELFF. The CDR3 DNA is TGTGCCAGCAGACTAGCGGGGGGACCGAACACCGGGGAGCTGTTTTTT.

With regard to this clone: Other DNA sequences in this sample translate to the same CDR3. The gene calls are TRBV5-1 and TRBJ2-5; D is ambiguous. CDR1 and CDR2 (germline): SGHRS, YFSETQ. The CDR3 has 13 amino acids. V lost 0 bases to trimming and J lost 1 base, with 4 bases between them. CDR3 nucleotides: TGCGCCAGCAGCTTGGGGAGCCAAGAGACCCAGTACTTC. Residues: CASSLGSQETQYF. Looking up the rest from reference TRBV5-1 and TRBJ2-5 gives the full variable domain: KAGVTQTPRYLIKTRGQQVTLSCSPISGHRSVSWYQQTPGQGLQFLFEYFSETQRNKGNFPGRFSGRQFSNSRSEMNVSTLELGDSALYLCASSLGSQETQYFGPGTRLLVL.

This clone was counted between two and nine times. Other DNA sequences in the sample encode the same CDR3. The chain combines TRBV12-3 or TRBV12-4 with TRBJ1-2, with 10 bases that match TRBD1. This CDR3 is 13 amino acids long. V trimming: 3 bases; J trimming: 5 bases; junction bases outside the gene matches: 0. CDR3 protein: CASSLGQGYGYTF. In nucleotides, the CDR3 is TGTGCCAGCAGTTTGGGACAGGGGTATGGCTACACCTTC.

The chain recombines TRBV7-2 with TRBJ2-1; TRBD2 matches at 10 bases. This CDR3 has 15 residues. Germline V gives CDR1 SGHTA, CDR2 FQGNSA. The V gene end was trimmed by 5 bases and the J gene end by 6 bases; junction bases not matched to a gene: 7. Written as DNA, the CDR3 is TGTGCCAGCAGCGGTACTAGCGGGGTTTTCAATGAGCAGTTCTTC. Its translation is CASSGTSGVFNEQFF.

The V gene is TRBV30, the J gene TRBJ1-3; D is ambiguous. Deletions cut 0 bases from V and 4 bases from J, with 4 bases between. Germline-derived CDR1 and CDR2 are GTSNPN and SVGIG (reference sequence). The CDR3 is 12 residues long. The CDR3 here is CAWSVRGNTIYF. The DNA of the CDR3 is TGTGCCTGGAGTGTACGGGGAAACACCATATATTTT.

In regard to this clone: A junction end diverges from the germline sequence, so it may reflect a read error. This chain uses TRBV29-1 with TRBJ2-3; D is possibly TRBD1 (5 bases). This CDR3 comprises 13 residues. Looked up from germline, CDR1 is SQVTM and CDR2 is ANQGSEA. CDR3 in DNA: TGCAGCGTCGAAGGGGCCGGCGCAGATACGCAGTATTTT. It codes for CSVEGAGADTQYF.

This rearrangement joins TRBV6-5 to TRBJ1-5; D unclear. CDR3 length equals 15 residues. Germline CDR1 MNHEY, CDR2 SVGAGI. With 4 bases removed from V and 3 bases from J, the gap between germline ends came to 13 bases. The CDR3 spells CASSCVRRYNQPQHF. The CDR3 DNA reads TGTGCCAGCAGTTGCGTGAGGCGGTACAATCAGCCCCAGCATTTT.

Here the CDR3 reads CASSSGTSPQETQYF. The CDR3 nucleotides are TGTGCCAGCAGCTCCGGGACTAGCCCTCAAGAGACCCAGTACTTC. V usage is TRBV5-4 and J usage is TRBJ2-5, with 9 bases matching TRBD2. This CDR3 region has 15 residues. Losses at the gene ends were 3 bases for V and 2 bases for J; bases not matched to a gene: 5. Germline V gene lookup returns CDR1 SGHNT and CDR2 YYREEE (reference sequence).